A single sample is the source of the 13 T cell receptor beta chains below, sequenced in a study of shared clonotypes between healthy human individuals. Assay used: immunoSEQ multiplex PCR; TCRdb lists only in-frame clones, some missing. The sample records 2 million to 2.5 million clones, around 92% being singletons. Sequenced input: naive CD4+ T cells from PBMCs. Subset meaning: CD45RA+ positively selected. These receptors were collected from a man between 18 and 29 years old in good health. Some clones in this sample may be carry-over from other donors' samples.

V and J are TRBV28 and TRBJ1-1, with D possibly being TRBD1 (6 bases). Germline values: CDR1 MDHEN, CDR2 SYDVKM. The V and J ends lost 7 bases and 1 base respectively, with 13 bases between them. CDR3 size: 14 residues. DNA for the CDR3: TGTGCCAGCAAAGTCAGGGGCGAGAACACTGAAGCTTTCTTT. Its translation: CASKVRGENTEAFF.

This chain links TRBV7-2 with TRBJ1-2; D not certain. The V end lost 5 bases, the J end lost 4 bases, and 14 bases lay between the germline ends. Germline-derived CDR1 and CDR2 are SGHTA and FQGNSA. The CDR3 has 14 residues. CDR3 sequence (DNA): TGTGCCAGCAGCCTACAGCGTTCAATCTATGGCTACACCTTC. This codes for CASSLQRSIYGYTF.

The chain couples TRBV7-8 to TRBJ2-7; TRBD1 might be the D (5 bases). Trimming left V 4 bases short and J 0 bases short, with 10 bases between. Germline V gene lookup returns CDR1 SGHVS and CDR2 FQNEAQ. CDR3 size: 14 residues. The CDR3 reads CASSYRTNSYEQYF. The CDR3 nucleotides read TGTGCCAGCAGCTACCGGACAAACTCCTACGAGCAGTACTTC. The full variable domain, with the rest looked up from reference TRBV7-8 and TRBJ2-7, is GAGVSQSPRYKVAKRGQDVALRCDPISGHVSLFWYQQALGQGPEFLTYFQNEAQLDKSGLPSDRFFAERPEGSVSTLKIQRTQQEDSAVYLCASSYRTNSYEQYFGPGTRLTVT.

The chain uses TRBV7-9 and TRBJ2-7; TRBD2 agrees at 10 bases. The CDR3 sequence is 17 residues long. Germline V CDR1 and CDR2: SEHNR, FQNEAQ (reference sequence). Trimming removed 1 base from V and 5 bases from J; junction bases left unmatched: 11. CDR3: CASSLGSPSGSLNEQYF. CDR3 sequence (DNA): TGTGCCAGCAGCTTAGGTAGTCCTAGCGGGAGTCTGAACGAGCAGTACTTC.

This chain joins TRBV28 and TRBJ1-1, with 10 bases lining up with TRBD1. V lost 6 bases, J lost 4 bases, and 5 bases stayed unmatched. Germline V gene sequence: CDR1 MDHEN, CDR2 SYDVKM. This CDR3 contains 14 residues. The CDR3 spells CASRADRGGTEAFF. CDR3 bases: TGTGCCAGCAGAGCGGACAGGGGGGGCACTGAAGCTTTCTTT.

The CDR3 sequence: CASSLGRGPDTQYF. CDR3 DNA sequence: TGTGCCAGCAGCTTAGGCAGGGGGCCAGATACGCAGTATTTT. This rearrangement joins TRBV7-8 to TRBJ2-3; 8 bases align to TRBD1. The germline V gene has CDR1 SGHVS and CDR2 FQNEAQ. The CDR3 has 14 residues. V shed 1 base and J 4 bases; nucleotides not matched to a gene: 1.

The rearrangement links TRBV7-3 to TRBJ2-2, with D perhaps assigned TRBD1 or TRBD2 (6 bases each). Trimming shortened V by 5 bases and J by 4 bases, and 14 bases separated the two germline ends. The CDR3 runs to 15 residues. Germline CDR1 is SGHTA and CDR2 is FQGTGA. In nucleotides, the CDR3 is TGTGCCAGCAGCCCCCCGGGGGCTATCACCGGGGAGCTGTTTTTT. Translating gives CASSPPGAITGELFF.

The rearrangement joins TRBV6-6 to TRBJ2-2; 9 bases are shared with TRBD1. V shed 5 bases, J shed 3 bases, and the junction held 4 bases outside the gene matches. The CDR3 has 15 residues. Germline values: CDR1 MNHNY, CDR2 SVGAGI (reference sequence). CDR3 amino acids: CASSRDRVDTGELFF. In nucleotides, the CDR3 is TGTGCCAGCAGTCGGGACAGGGTCGACACCGGGGAGCTGTTTTTT.

The CDR3 DNA sequence: TGTGCCTCCAATGGGGTATATAGCAATCAGCCCCAGCATTTT. Encoded protein: CASNGVYSNQPQHF. The chain combines TRBV28 with TRBJ1-5; D not certain. CDR3 size: 14 residues. Germline lookup yields CDR1 MDHEN and CDR2 SYDVKM. V was trimmed by 11 bases and J by 0 bases, leaving 14 bases between them.

V usage is TRBV7-2 and J usage is TRBJ2-1; 7 bases align to TRBD2. The CDR3 sequence is 16 residues long. The J segment lost 5 bases and the V segment lost 2 bases, leaving 9 bases of the junction unmatched. Per the germline V gene, CDR1 is SGHTA and CDR2 is FQGNSA. CDR3 DNA sequence: TGTGCCAGCAGCTTAACGGGTAGGGCGGGAGACAATGAGCAGTTCTTC. Encoded protein: CASSLTGRAGDNEQFF.

V is TRBV4-3 and J is TRBJ2-3; a possible D gene is TRBD2 (7 bases). The V gene lost 0 bases and the J gene lost 2 bases, with 15 bases spanning the gap. The CDR3 is 17 residues long. CDR1 and CDR2 (germline): LGHNA, YSLEER. As DNA, the CDR3 is TGCGCCAGCAGCCAAGAAGGGAGGGGGGCCCACACAGATACGCAGTATTTT. This encodes CASSQEGRGAHTDTQYF.

The rearrangement joins TRBV4-2 to TRBJ1-5; no clear D gene. The V end was cut by 1 base, the J end by 0 bases, with 13 bases between. This CDR3 is built from 17 residues. CDR1 and CDR2 (germline): LGHNA, YNFKEQ. The CDR3 loop reads CASSQVAGPYSNQPQHF. DNA of the CDR3: TGTGCCAGCAGCCAAGTCGCAGGCCCTTATAGCAATCAGCCCCAGCATTTT.

This clone is a singleton in its sample. The chain combines TRBV19 with TRBJ2-3; no reliable D call. This CDR3 is 17 amino acids long. V lost 2 bases and J 2 bases, leaving 17 bases between the germline ends. In germline, CDR1 is LNHDA, CDR2 SQIVND (reference sequence). The CDR3, as DNA: TGTGCCAGTAGTATAAGGCCCAGACCTGTCAACACAGATACGCAGTATTTT. Its translation is CASSIRPRPVNTDTQYF. Supplemented by reference TRBV19 and TRBJ2-3, the full variable domain reads DGGITQSPKYLFRKEGQNVTLSCEQNLNHDAMYWYRQDPGQGLRLIYYSQIVNDFQKGDIAEGYSVSREKKESFPLTVTSAQKNPTAFYLCASSIRPRPVNTDTQYFGPGTRLTVL.